The 22 T cell receptor beta chains in this list originate from one sample, sequenced in a study of blood T cell repertoires in COVID-19. Profiling relied on immunoSEQ multiplex PCR, and the TCRdb table lists in-frame clones only, not all of them. The table has some 230,000 clones, about 80% seen once. Sequencing was done on a sample of PBMCs or T cells enriched from blood (not recorded which). These receptors were obtained from a middle-aged man who had recovered from COVID-19.

The rearrangement uses TRBV12-3 or TRBV12-4 and TRBJ1-1, with D unclear. The length of the CDR3 is 13 residues. V shed 6 bases and J shed 3 bases, with 11 bases lying between them. The CDR3 sequence is CASSIAPDTEAFF. CDR3 in DNA: TGTGCCAGCAGCATTGCCCCGGACACTGAAGCTTTCTTT.

The chain links TRBV19 to TRBJ1-4; the match to TRBD1 covers 8 bases. Germline lookup yields CDR1 LNHDA and CDR2 SQIVND (reference sequence). The CDR3 is made up of 15 amino acids. The J segment lost 6 bases and the V segment lost 3 bases, leaving 6 bases of the junction unmatched. The CDR3 region has the DNA TGTGCCAGTAGTATTTCAGGGGGCCGGGATGAAAAACTGTTTTTT. Amino acids: CASSISGGRDEKLFF.

The chain employs TRBV9 and TRBJ2-1, with no clear D. Trimming took off 3 bases at V and 2 bases at J, with 15 bases between the two ends. The CDR3 is 16 residues long. From germline, CDR1 is SGDLS and CDR2 YYNGEE. In DNA form, the CDR3 reads TGTGCCAGCAGCGCGCCGTTGGCGGCCCCCTACAATGAGCAGTTCTTC. Its protein product is CASSAPLAAPYNEQFF.

The chain recombines TRBV5-5 with TRBJ1-4; D may be TRBD1 (6 bases). Germline-derived CDR1 and CDR2 are SGHKS and YYEKEE (reference sequence). The CDR3 spans 15 residues. The germline V and J ends were trimmed by 0 bases and 4 bases, with 10 bases remaining between them. CDR3 DNA sequence: TGTGCCAGCAGCTTGGTCGGACAGTATAATGAAAAACTGTTTTTT. It translates to CASSLVGQYNEKLFF.

The chain links TRBV7-8 to TRBJ1-5; 7 bases are a match to TRBD1. Looked up from germline, CDR1 is SGHVS and CDR2 is FQNEAQ. The CDR3 extends over 15 amino acids. V was clipped by 4 bases and J by 3 bases; unmatched bases: 6. The CDR3 sequence: CASSSGQLPNQPQHF. As DNA, the CDR3 is TGTGCCAGCAGCTCGGGACAGCTCCCCAATCAGCCCCAGCATTTT.

The table lists this clone with a few counts. CDR3 in amino acids: CASSAGQGSTGELFF. In nucleotides, the CDR3 is TGTGCCAGCAGTGCAGGACAGGGGAGCACCGGGGAGCTGTTTTTT. The chain uses TRBV2 and TRBJ2-2, with 9 bases aligning to TRBD1. This CDR3 is 15 amino acids long. V lost 4 bases, J lost 4 bases, and 4 bases stayed unmatched. Germline CDR1 and CDR2: SNHLY and FYNNEI.

A single count supports this clone. The rearrangement uses TRBV9 and TRBJ2-7; 9 bases line up with TRBD1. The V segment lost 4 bases and the J segment 5 bases; nucleotides outside the gene matches: 7. The CDR3 spans 14 residues. Germline lookup yields CDR1 SGDLS and CDR2 YYNGEE. The CDR3 reads CASSFRDRDNEQYF. Here the CDR3 DNA reads TGTGCCAGCAGCTTCCGGGACAGGGATAACGAGCAGTACTTC.

This chain uses TRBV18 with TRBJ2-7, with TRBD1 as a possible D gene (5 bases). CDR3 length equals 13 residues. The germline V gene encodes CDR1 KGHSH and CDR2 LQKENI. Trimming shortened V by 5 bases and J by 0 bases, and 8 bases separated the two germline ends. This chain's CDR3 is CASSKQASYEQYF. In nucleotides, the CDR3 is TGTGCCAGCTCAAAACAGGCCTCCTACGAGCAGTACTTC.

The chain couples TRBV15 to TRBJ1-2, with D uncertain. V was pared by 0 bases and J by 8 bases, with 7 bases between. Per the germline V gene, CDR1 is LNHNV and CDR2 is YYDKDF (reference sequence). The CDR3 is 12 amino acids. CDR3 coding DNA: TGTGCCACCAGCAGAGATCGGGAAGGCTACACCTTC. The encoded protein is CATSRDREGYTF.

V is TRBV24-1 and J is TRBJ2-1; TRBD2 matches at 8 bases. CDR1 and CDR2 (germline): KGHDR, SFDVKD. The CDR3 length is 14 residues. V lost 2 bases, J lost 7 bases, and 3 bases stayed unmatched. As DNA, the CDR3 is TGTGCCACCAGTGATTCGGGGGGGCGGAATGAGCAGTTCTTC. Encoded protein: CATSDSGGRNEQFF.

The chain links TRBV21-1 to TRBJ1-6; TRBD1 is taken as the D call from the table, unchecked against the DNA. TRBV21-1 has pseudogene status. This CDR3 spans 17 amino acids. The CDR3 coding sequence is TGTGCCAGCAGCGCACGCACCGGGACAGTGCTTAATTCACCCCTCCACTTT. Its translation: CASSARTGTVLNSPLHF.

V is TRBV5-1 and J is TRBJ1-4; TRBD1 might be the D (6 bases). V shed 1 base and J shed 5 bases, with 12 bases lying between them. CDR3 length equals 15 residues. Germline CDR1 and CDR2: SGHRS and YFSETQ. This CDR3 reads CASSLFNRENEKLFF. The CDR3 DNA sequence: TGCGCCAGCAGCTTGTTTAACAGGGAAAATGAAAAACTGTTTTTT.

The CDR3 reads CASSPAGAYEQYF. The CDR3 region has the DNA TGTGCCAGTAGTCCCGCAGGGGCCTACGAGCAGTACTTC. This chain connects TRBV19 to TRBJ2-7; D possibly corresponds to TRBD1 (6 bases). Per the germline V gene, CDR1 is LNHDA and CDR2 is SQIVND (reference sequence). Trimming shortened V by 5 bases and J by 2 bases, and 10 bases separated the two germline ends. This CDR3 spans 13 amino acids. Full variable domain (rest looked up from reference TRBV19 and TRBJ2-7): DGGITQSPKYLFRKEGQNVTLSCEQNLNHDAMYWYRQDPGQGLRLIYYSQIVNDFQKGDIAEGYSVSREKKESFPLTVTSAQKNPTAFYLCASSPAGAYEQYFGPGTRLTVT.

The V gene is TRBV3-1 (or the pseudogene TRBV3-2), the J gene TRBJ2-1, with a tentative D call TRBD2 (6 bases). The germline CDR1 and CDR2 sequences are LGHDT and YNNKEL (reference sequence). This CDR3 comprises 12 residues. V was cut by 6 bases and J by 10 bases, with 13 bases left in between. The CDR3 loop is CASSSSGLEQFF. CDR3 sequence (DNA): TGTGCCAGCAGTTCCAGCGGACTAGAGCAGTTCTTC.

V usage is TRBV2 and J usage is TRBJ2-7; D remains unclear. CDR1 is SNHLY and CDR2 is FYNNEI in the germline V gene. V gave up 6 bases and J gave up 3 bases, with 12 bases separating them. The CDR3 has 13 amino acids. Written as DNA, the CDR3 is TGTGCCAGCAGACAAGATTCCCTCTACGAGCAGTACTTC. Translated, it gives CASRQDSLYEQYF.

The chain uses TRBV7-2 and TRBJ1-1; no firm D call. V was cut by 1 base and J by 0 bases, with 6 bases left in between. This CDR3 region has 14 residues. CDR1 and CDR2 from the germline V gene are SGHTA and FQGNSA. The CDR3 DNA is TGTGCCAGCAGCTTAGTAGTAGTGAACACTGAAGCTTTCTTT. Translated, it gives CASSLVVVNTEAFF.

The V call is TRBV28, the J call TRBJ1-1; 8 nucleotides agree with TRBD1. J was trimmed by 10 bases and V by 6 bases; bases with no gene match: 4. CDR1 MDHEN and CDR2 SYDVKM come from the germline V gene. The CDR3 sequence is 11 residues long. The CDR3 coding sequence is TGTGCCAGCAGCTACAGGGGGGTAGCTTTCTTT. Amino acids: CASSYRGVAFF.

This clone is a singleton in its sample. This rearrangement joins TRBV2 to TRBJ2-2; unclear D gene. Germline assignment: CDR1 SNHLY and CDR2 FYNNEI. The V and J ends lost 5 bases and 6 bases respectively, with 4 bases between them. The CDR3 contains 11 residues. Written as DNA, the CDR3 is TGTGCCAGCAGTCGTGCCGGGGAGCTGTTTTTT. Amino acid sequence: CASSRAGELFF.

This clone was seen a handful of times. The chain couples TRBV28 to TRBJ1-1; the D gene is possibly TRBD1 (5 bases). This CDR3 contains 13 residues. CDR1 and CDR2 (germline): MDHEN, SYDVKM. V was shortened by 6 bases and J by 8 bases, with 16 bases between the two germline ends. The CDR3, as DNA: TGTGCCAGCAGCTCACAGGTTCCCCTAGAAGCTTTCTTT. It is translated as CASSSQVPLEAFF.

The chain recombines TRBV5-6 with TRBJ2-7; 7 bases agree with TRBD1. V lost 4 bases, J lost 2 bases, and 9 bases stayed unmatched. Germline loops: CDR1 SGHDT, CDR2 YYEEEE. This CDR3 comprises 15 residues. The CDR3 is CASSPPRDSAYEQYF. Here the CDR3 DNA reads TGTGCCAGCAGCCCCCCCCGGGACAGCGCCTACGAGCAGTACTTC.

The rearrangement joins TRBV3-1 (or the pseudogene TRBV3-2) to TRBJ2-1, with 14 bases matching TRBD2. The CDR3 totals 15 residues. V shed 4 bases, J shed 11 bases, and the junction held 7 bases outside the gene matches. Germline V gene sequence: CDR1 LGHDT, CDR2 YNNKEL (reference sequence). As DNA, the CDR3 is TGTGCCAGCAGCCCCGGGACTAGCGGGAGCTTTAAGCAGTTCTTC. Translating it yields CASSPGTSGSFKQFF.

This rearrangement joins TRBV12-3 or TRBV12-4 to TRBJ1-1; the D is unclear. V was cut by 6 bases and J by 9 bases, with 14 bases left in between. CDR3 length: 12 residues. The CDR3 region is CASRNEREKAFF. CDR3 nucleotide sequence: TGTGCCAGCAGAAATGAACGGGAGAAAGCTTTCTTT.